The T cell receptor (beta chain) under discussion was sequenced for a study of blood T cell repertoires in COVID-19. Study in general: Donors in the United States, Italy and Spain gave samples during acute or convalescent COVID-19.

Sequenced by immunoSEQ multiplex PCR; TCRdb stores in-frame clones only, minus some. The data show over 350,000 clones, approximately 87% seen once. Germline V gene data show CDR1 as SGHNT and CDR2 as YYREEE (reference sequence). The CDR3 consists of 17 residues. The trim removed 3 bases at V and 5 bases at J, leaving 12 bases unmatched. Sequencing was carried out using PBMCs or T cells enriched from blood (not recorded which). The origin of this receptor is a woman in her forties or fifties who had recovered from COVID-19. This chain links TRBV5-4 with TRBJ2-1; 9 nucleotides line up with TRBD1. The CDR3 sequence is CASSWNRGLNGDNEQFF. The CDR3 DNA reads as TGTGCCAGCAGCTGGAACAGGGGGCTCAATGGCGACAATGAGCAGTTCTTC.